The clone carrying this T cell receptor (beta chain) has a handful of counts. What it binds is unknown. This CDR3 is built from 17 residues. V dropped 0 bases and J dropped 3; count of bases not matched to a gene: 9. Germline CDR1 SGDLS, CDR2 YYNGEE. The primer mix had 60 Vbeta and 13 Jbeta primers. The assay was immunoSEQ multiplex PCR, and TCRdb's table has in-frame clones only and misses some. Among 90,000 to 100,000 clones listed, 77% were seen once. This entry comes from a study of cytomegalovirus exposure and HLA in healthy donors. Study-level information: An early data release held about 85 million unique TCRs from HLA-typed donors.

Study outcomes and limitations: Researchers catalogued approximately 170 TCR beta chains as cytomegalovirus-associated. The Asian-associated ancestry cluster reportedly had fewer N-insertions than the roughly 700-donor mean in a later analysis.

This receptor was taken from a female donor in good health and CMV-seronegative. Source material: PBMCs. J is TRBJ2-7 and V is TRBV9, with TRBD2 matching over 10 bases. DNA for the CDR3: TGTGCCAGCAGCGTAGGTGCCATAGCGGGGGGTAGCTACGAGCAGTACTTC. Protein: CASSVGAIAGGSYEQYF.